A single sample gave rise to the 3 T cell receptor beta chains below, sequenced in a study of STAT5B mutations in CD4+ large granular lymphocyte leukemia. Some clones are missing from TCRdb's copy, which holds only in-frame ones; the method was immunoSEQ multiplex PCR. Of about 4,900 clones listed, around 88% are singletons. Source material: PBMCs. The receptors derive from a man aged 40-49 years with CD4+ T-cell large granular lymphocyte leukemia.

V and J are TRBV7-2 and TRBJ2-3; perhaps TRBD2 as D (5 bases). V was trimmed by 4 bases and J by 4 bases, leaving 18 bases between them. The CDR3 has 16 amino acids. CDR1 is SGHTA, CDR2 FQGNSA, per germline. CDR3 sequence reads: CASSWQDPRAADTQYF. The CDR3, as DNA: TGTGCCAGCAGCTGGCAGGATCCCCGAGCGGCAGATACGCAGTATTTT. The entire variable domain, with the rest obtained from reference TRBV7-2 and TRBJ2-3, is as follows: GAGVSQSPSNKVTEKGKDVELRCDPISGHTALYWYRQSLGQGLEFLIYFQGNSAPDKSGLPSDRFSAERTGGSVSTLTIQRTQQEDSAVYLCASSWQDPRAADTQYFGPGTRLTVL.

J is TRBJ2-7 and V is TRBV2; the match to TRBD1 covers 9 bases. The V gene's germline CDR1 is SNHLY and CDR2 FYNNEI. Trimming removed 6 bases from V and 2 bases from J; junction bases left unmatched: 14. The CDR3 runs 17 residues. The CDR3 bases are TGTGCCAGCAGGGATCTCTGGACAGGGGACCGCGCCTACGAGCAGTACTTC. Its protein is CASRDLWTGDRAYEQYF.

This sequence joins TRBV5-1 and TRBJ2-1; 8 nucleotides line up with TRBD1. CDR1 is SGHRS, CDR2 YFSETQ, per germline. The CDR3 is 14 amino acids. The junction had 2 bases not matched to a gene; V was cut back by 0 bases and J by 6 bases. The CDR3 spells CASSLGTGPNEQFF. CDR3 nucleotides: TGCGCCAGCAGCTTGGGGACAGGGCCCAATGAGCAGTTCTTC.